The 17 T cell receptor beta chains below were found in one sample sequenced in a study of tissue T cells after allogeneic stem cell transplantation. TCRdb's copy holds only in-frame clones and misses some; the assay was immunoSEQ multiplex PCR. The sample contains 48,000 or so clones, 65% to 80% of which appear only once. What was sequenced was sorted cells pooled from one or two spleens. Source of these receptors: a pool of C57BL/6 mice in good health.

As to this clone: The gene names here belong to mouse. The read ends 1 residue shy of where the CDR3 ends; the end is completed using the germline J gene. This chain uses TRBV24 with TRBJ2-4; D remains unclear. Germline V lookup: CDR1 KGHTA, CDR2 FRNEEI. The CDR3 consists of 12 residues. V was shortened by 1 base and J by 4 bases, with 3 bases between the two germline ends. CDR3 bases read: TGTGCCAGCAGTCTGTCAGAAAACACCTTGTAC. It translates to CASSLSENTLY. The CDR3 as a whole reads CASSLSENTLYF.

Concerning this clone itself: Gene and germline names: mouse. The read ends 1 residue before the CDR3 terminus; that terminus is restored from the germline J gene. The chain carries TRBV3 and TRBJ1-4; D remains unclear. The V end lost 0 bases, the J end lost 2 bases, and 7 bases lay between the germline ends. The V gene's germline CDR1 is SNHLY and CDR2 FYNGKV (reference sequence). The CDR3 is made up of 15 amino acids. CDR3 protein: CASSLARGSNERLFF. CDR3 DNA, as far as it was read: TGTGCCAGCAGCTTAGCGCGGGGATCCAACGAAAGATTATTT.

As to this clone: These gene names are mouse names. The read ends 1 residue early relative to the CDR3; the germline J gene fills the gap. This chain connects TRBV13-2 to TRBJ2-2, with D unresolved. Looked up from germline, CDR1 is NNHNN and CDR2 is SYGAGS (reference sequence). With 3 bases removed from V and 0 bases from J, the gap between germline ends came to 9 bases. CDR3 length equals 15 residues. CDR3 residues: CASGAGSANTGQLYF. The CDR3 bases that were read are TGTGCCAGCGGTGCCGGCAGTGCAAACACCGGGCAGCTCTAC.

This clone was found once. Mouse germline and gene names are used. Read coverage stops 1 residue before the CDR3 terminus; the germline J gene supplies the remainder. V is TRBV13-2 and J is TRBJ1-4; 7 bases align to TRBD1. Germline lookup yields CDR1 NNHNN and CDR2 SYGAGS (reference sequence). V was pared by 5 bases and J by 0 bases, with 1 base of the junction left unmatched. CDR3 length equals 14 residues. This CDR3 is CASGTGISNERLFF. The CDR3 bases that were read are TGTGCCAGCGGGACAGGGATTTCCAACGAAAGATTATTT.

Comments on this clone: The gene symbols are mouse symbols. The covered CDR3 bases are TGTGCCAGCAGTGATGTATCCTACACAGAAGTCTTC. Its protein is CASSDVSYTEVF. In full, the CDR3 reads CASSDVSYTEVFF. The chain couples TRBV13-1 to TRBJ1-1; D is unclear. Sequencing ends 1 residue short of the CDR3 end; the germline J gene provides the rest. CDR1 NSHNY and CDR2 SYGAGN come from the germline V gene. CDR3 size: 13 residues. Deletions cut 0 bases from V and 3 bases from J, with 6 bases between.

Of note for this clone: Mouse gene names apply. The observed sequence ends 1 residue before the CDR3 terminus, with the missing tail filled in from the germline J gene. This rearrangement joins TRBV12-1 to TRBJ1-4; D is unclear. V dropped 1 base and J dropped 0 bases, with 5 bases sitting between them. CDR3 size: 14 residues. Germline lookup yields CDR1 SGHSN and CDR2 HYEKVE. The sequenced part of the CDR3 DNA is TGTGCCAGCTCTCTGTGGATTTCCAACGAAAGATTATTT. Its protein product is CASSLWISNERLF. The whole CDR3 reads CASSLWISNERLFF.

For this clone: Gene names are the mouse ones. The read falls 1 residue short of the CDR3 end, and the missing part is taken from the germline J gene. The chain couples TRBV13-1 to TRBJ1-4; 8 bases are a match to TRBD1. CDR1 NSHNY and CDR2 SYGAGN come from the germline V gene. Losses at the gene ends were 5 bases for V and 3 bases for J; bases not matched to a gene: 3. This CDR3 comprises 14 residues. The CDR3: CASRRQGTNERLFF. The sequenced part of the CDR3 DNA is TGTGCCAGCAGGAGACAGGGGACCAACGAAAGATTATTT.

As to this clone: Gene and germline names: mouse. CDR3 residues: CASSPGTGGGQDTQYF. The sequenced part of the CDR3 DNA is TGTGCCAGCTCTCCCGGGACTGGGGGGGGCCAAGACACCCAGTAC. J is TRBJ2-5 and V is TRBV12-2, with 13 bases aligning to TRBD2. The read gets to within 1 residue of the CDR3 end, and the germline J gene fills in the rest. The CDR3 has 16 residues. V lost 2 bases and J lost 2; bases outside the gene matches: 3. Per the germline V gene, CDR1 is SGHLS and CDR2 is HYDKME.

On this clone itself: The listed genes are named as in mouse. The read terminates 1 residue ahead of where the CDR3 ends, so the germline J gene completes it. The chain combines TRBV16 with TRBJ1-1, with D possibly being TRBD1 (5 bases). From germline, CDR1 is SGHSA and CDR2 FRNQAP. V was pared by 2 bases and J by 3 bases, with 10 bases between. The CDR3 totals 14 residues. CDR3 DNA, as far as it was read: TGTGCAAGCAGCTTACAGGGAGGGCACACAGAAGTCTTC. Translation gives CASSLQGGHTEVF. The full CDR3 is CASSLQGGHTEVFF.

As to this clone: Gene names are the mouse ones. The DNA ends 1 residue before the CDR3 does, and the rest of the CDR3 is filled in from the germline J gene. J is TRBJ2-3 and V is TRBV13-1, with TRBD1 as a possible D gene (5 bases). The V and J ends lost 1 base and 0 bases respectively, with 9 bases between them. The CDR3 is 15 amino acids. Germline V gene sequence: CDR1 NSHNY, CDR2 SYGAGN. The part of the CDR3 DNA that was read is TGTGCCAGCAGTGATTCAGGGTCTAGTGCAGAAACGCTGTAT. The encoded protein is CASSDSGSSAETLY. The CDR3, in full, reads CASSDSGSSAETLYF.

Of note for this clone: Germline and genes here are mouse. The read falls 1 residue short of the CDR3 end, and the missing part is taken from the germline J gene. The chain links TRBV13-2 to TRBJ2-1; D unclear. V gave up 6 bases and J gave up 1 base, with 5 bases separating them. CDR1 and CDR2 (germline): NNHNN, SYGAGS (reference sequence). The CDR3 is made up of 12 amino acids. The sequenced part of the CDR3 DNA is TGTGCCAGCGTGGGAAACTATGCTGAGCAGTTC. Translated: CASVGNYAEQF. The CDR3 reads in full as CASVGNYAEQFF.

This clone was observed once. Mouse gene names and germline throughout. CDR3 DNA, as far as it was read: TGTGCCAGCAGCCAAGATCCGGGGCTTTCTGGAAATACGCTCTAT. Its protein product is CASSQDPGLSGNTLY. The full CDR3 protein is CASSQDPGLSGNTLYF. The chain carries TRBV5 and TRBJ1-3, with D perhaps matching TRBD1 (5 bases). The read gets to within 1 residue of the CDR3 end, and the germline J gene fills in the rest. V dropped 0 bases and J dropped 0 bases, with 9 bases sitting between them. The CDR3 length is 16 residues. Germline loops: CDR1 LGHNA, CDR2 YNLKQL (reference sequence).

To note about this clone: Gene labels here are mouse ones. The read halts 1 residue ahead of the CDR3 end, with the missing end drawn from the germline J gene. The chain employs TRBV5 and TRBJ2-5, with 11 bases identical to TRBD1. V lost 2 bases to trimming and J lost 3 bases; unmatched junction nucleotides: 1. In germline, CDR1 is LGHNA, CDR2 YNLKQL (reference sequence). This CDR3 contains 15 residues. The CDR3 is CASSQRDRGQDTQYF. The sequenced part of the CDR3 DNA is TGTGCCAGCAGCCAAAGGGACAGGGGGCAAGACACCCAGTAC.

A remark on this clone: Here the gene names and germline are mouse. With the read ending 1 residue before the CDR3 end, the germline J gene is used to fill in that end. The rearrangement uses TRBV19 and TRBJ2-5; D is possibly TRBD1 (7 bases). The CDR3 contains 14 residues. CDR1 is FNHDT, CDR2 SITEND, per germline (reference sequence). The V end was cut by 1 base, the J end by 3 bases, with 9 bases between. Partial CDR3 DNA: TGTGCCAGCAGTATAAGGGGGCGGCAAGACACCCAGTAC. This gives the protein CASSIRGRQDTQY. The whole CDR3 protein is CASSIRGRQDTQYF.

With respect to this clone: Genes and germline are mouse. Sequencing ends 1 residue short of the CDR3 end; the germline J gene provides the rest. The chain couples TRBV17 to TRBJ1-1; D gene ambiguous. Germline V gene sequence: CDR1 MNHDT, CDR2 YYDKIL. V lost 0 bases to trimming and J lost 1 base, with 3 bases between them. The CDR3 has 13 residues. The sequenced CDR3 bases are TGTGCTAGCAGTAGAGAAAAAAACACAGAAGTCTTC. Translation gives CASSREKNTEVF. The entire CDR3 protein reads CASSREKNTEVFF.

About this clone: Mouse germline and gene names are used. The DNA ends 1 residue before the CDR3 does, and the rest of the CDR3 is filled in from the germline J gene. The chain employs TRBV13-3 and TRBJ1-4; D is ambiguous. V was clipped by 0 bases and J by 5 bases, with 5 bases between them. CDR3 length equals 13 residues. Germline V gives CDR1 NNHDY, CDR2 SYVADS. The CDR3 here is CASSDAQNERLFF. The part of the CDR3 DNA that was read is TGTGCCAGCAGTGATGCACAAAACGAAAGATTATTT.

In regard to this clone: The listed genes are named as in mouse. The CDR3 is cut off 1 residue early in the read; its end comes from the germline J gene. This chain connects TRBV31 to TRBJ2-4; 7 positions match TRBD1. The CDR3 extends over 13 amino acids. Germline V gene lookup returns CDR1 GKSSPN and CDR2 SITVG. V lost 1 base and J lost 4; bases outside the gene matches: 2. Here the CDR3 reads CAWSPGQKNTLYF. The CDR3 DNA, read in part, is TGTGCCTGGAGTCCGGGACAGAAAAACACCTTGTAC.